This T cell receptor (beta chain) was retrieved from a study of T cell responses to AZD1222 COVID-19 vaccine. Repertoires were generated with immunoSEQ multiplex PCR, while TCRdb's copy carries only in-frame clones and drops some. Of about 160,000 clones in the sample, around nine tenths were seen once. The J segment lost 4 bases and the V segment lost 2 bases, leaving 22 bases of the junction unmatched. CDR3 length: 20 residues. Germline loops: CDR1 GTSNPN, CDR2 SVGIG (reference sequence). The source material was peripheral blood, sampled on day 0 of AZD1222 vaccination. This chain links TRBV30 with TRBJ1-2; 10 bases match TRBD1. This TCR came from an adult in good health. Here the CDR3 DNA reads TGTGCCTGGAGTCCAGCCGTTACCGGGACAGGGGACGGGCGAGGCTATGGCTACACCTTC. Translating it yields CAWSPAVTGTGDGRGYGYTF.